The clone carrying this T cell receptor (beta chain) occurred a few times. Sequencing was performed with immunoSEQ multiplex PCR; in TCRdb, only in-frame clones are kept and a portion is missing. The table includes about 30,000 clones, about 92% detected once. These data are taken from a study of T cells in tuberculosis. Study overall: IGRA-negative adolescents, IGRA-positive adolescents with latent tuberculosis and adults with active tuberculosis formed this South African cohort. PBMC were archived before or within 7 days of starting treatment.

Looked up from germline, CDR1 is SGHRS and CDR2 is YFSETQ. The CDR3 has 17 amino acids. Losses at the gene ends were 4 bases for V and 0 bases for J; bases not matched to a gene: 10. Stated time point: new active TB diagnosis, blood taken before or within 7 days of starting treatment. Positive smear microscopy and/or M. tuberculosis culture confirmed active disease. The chain joins TRBV5-1 to TRBJ1-1; 9 bases match TRBD1. Sequenced here: PBMCs, sampled at tuberculosis diagnosis. This clonotype was sampled from an adult with tuberculosis. In DNA, the CDR3 is TGCGCCAGCAGCCCGGGACAGGGAGTAACTTTGAACACTGAAGCTTTCTTT. It specifies CASSPGQGVTLNTEAFF.